The rows below give T cell receptor beta chains drawn from one sample of a study of cytomegalovirus exposure and HLA in healthy donors. Clones were read by immunoSEQ multiplex PCR, and TCRdb kept only the in-frame ones, dropping some. Of 150,000 to 200,000 clones listed, roughly 91% are singletons. The sample consisted of PBMCs. The receptors here all came from a man in his late teens or twenties in good health and CMV-seropositive. CDR3s include the opening cysteine and the closing phenylalanine or tryptophan. A D gene is named only where the DNA matches it firmly. Clone sizes are given selectively: once, few, many, or a class where the clone is expanded.

once	TRBV19	TRBD2	TRBJ2-1	CASSAGLAGYNEQFF	TGTGCCAGTAGTGCCGGACTAGCGGGGTACAATGAGCAGTTCTTC
NA	TRBV10-1	TRBD2	TRBJ2-7	CASTHEGSLGGRAYEQYF	TGCGCCAGCACACACGAGGGGAGCCTCGGCGGGAGGGCCTACGAGCAGTACTTC
NA	TRBV5-6	TRBD2	TRBJ2-5	CASSLVSGGGETQYF	TGTGCCAGCAGCTTGGTTTCGGGAGGGGGAGAGACCCAGTACTTC
NA	TRBV5-1	TRBD2	TRBJ2-7	CASSLPASGTYEQYF	TGCGCCAGCAGCTTACCGGCTAGCGGGACCTACGAGCAGTACTTC
NA	TRBV4-2	TRBD1	TRBJ1-1	CASSPVTDLIGQGGTEAFF	TGTGCCAGCAGCCCGGTTACAGACTTGATTGGACAGGGAGGGACTGAAGCTTTCTTT
NA	TRBV4-1	NA	TRBJ1-1	CASSHRGRQEEAEAFF	TGCGCCAGCAGCCATAGAGGTAGACAGGAAGAAGCTGAAGCTTTCTTT
once	TRBV11-2	NA	TRBJ2-7	CASSLVFRAHEQYF	TGTGCCAGCAGCTTAGTATTCAGGGCCCACGAGCAGTACTTC
NA	TRBV29-1	NA	TRBJ2-3	CSVELQSTDTQYF	TGCAGCGTTGAATTACAGAGCACAGATACGCAGTATTTT
NA	TRBV28	TRBD2	TRBJ2-1	CASSSGLAGGSYNEQFF	TGTGCCAGCAGTTCCGGACTAGCGGGAGGATCCTACAATGAGCAGTTCTTC
NA	TRBV28	NA	TRBJ1-2	CASSLNLDSYGYTF	TGTGCCAGCAGCTTGAATTTGGACAGCTATGGCTACACCTTC
NA	TRBV18	NA	TRBJ2-3	CASSLMTRYTDTQYF	TGTGCCAGCTCACTGATGACACGGTACACAGATACGCAGTATTTT
NA	TRBV19	TRBD1	TRBJ2-7	CASIGRQGGEQYF	TGTGCCAGTATCGGTCGACAGGGTGGCGAGCAGTACTTC
NA	TRBV5-1	TRBD2	TRBJ2-1	CASSPTSGIKNEQFF	TGCGCCAGCAGCCCGACTAGCGGGATAAAAAATGAGCAGTTCTTC
NA	TRBV6-5	TRBD1	TRBJ2-5	CASRRQGTGETQYF	TGTGCCAGCAGGAGACAGGGTACCGGGGAGACCCAGTACTTC
NA	TRBV7-3	NA	TRBJ2-2	CASSQYSEAGELFF	TGTGCCAGCAGCCAATACTCCGAGGCCGGGGAGCTGTTTTTT
NA	TRBV14	NA	TRBJ2-1	CASNLGGTPYNEQFF	TGTGCCAGCAACCTAGGGGGAACTCCTTACAATGAGCAGTTCTTC
NA	TRBV2	TRBD1	TRBJ2-1	CASSEWNEQGVGYNEQFF	TGTGCCAGCAGTGAATGGAATGAACAGGGGGTGGGCTACAATGAGCAGTTCTTC
NA	TRBV6-4	NA	TRBJ2-3	CASSDSRASTDTQYF	TGTGCCAGCAGTGACTCGCGTGCTAGCACAGATACGCAGTATTTT
NA	TRBV29-1	NA	TRBJ1-4	CSVEDRTQGIEKLFF	TGCAGCGTTGAAGATCGGACACAGGGAATTGAAAAACTGTTTTTT
NA	TRBV5-6	TRBD2	TRBJ2-2	CASSLAGTSRTGELFF	TGTGCCAGCAGCTTGGCGGGGACTAGCCGGACCGGGGAGCTGTTTTTT
NA	TRBV5-1	TRBD1	TRBJ2-7	CASRGQGMGAYEQYF	TGCGCCAGCAGGGGACAGGGCATGGGGGCCTACGAGCAGTACTTC
NA	TRBV5-4	TRBD2	TRBJ2-5	CASTIGAGGQETQYF	TGTGCCAGCACTATCGGAGCGGGAGGCCAAGAGACCCAGTACTTC
few	TRBV7-9	TRBD2	TRBJ2-2	CASSPVGLVYTGELFF	TGTGCCAGCAGCCCCGTTGGACTAGTTTACACCGGGGAGCTGTTTTTT
NA	TRBV11-2	TRBD2	TRBJ2-7	CASSGLRGSSYEQYF	TGTGCCAGCAGCGGCCTTCGCGGGAGTTCCTACGAGCAGTACTTC
NA	TRBV18	TRBD2	TRBJ2-7	CASSPPYTGGGYEQYF	TGTGCCAGCTCACCACCATATACGGGAGGGGGGTACGAGCAGTACTTC
NA	TRBV11-3	TRBD1	TRBJ1-2	CASSRPSGTGGADYGYTF	TGTGCCAGCAGCAGACCCTCCGGGACAGGGGGCGCGGACTATGGCTACACCTTC
once	TRBV27	NA	TRBJ1-5	CASSLAGSNQPQHF	TGTGCCAGCAGTTTGGCAGGTAGCAATCAGCCCCAGCATTTT